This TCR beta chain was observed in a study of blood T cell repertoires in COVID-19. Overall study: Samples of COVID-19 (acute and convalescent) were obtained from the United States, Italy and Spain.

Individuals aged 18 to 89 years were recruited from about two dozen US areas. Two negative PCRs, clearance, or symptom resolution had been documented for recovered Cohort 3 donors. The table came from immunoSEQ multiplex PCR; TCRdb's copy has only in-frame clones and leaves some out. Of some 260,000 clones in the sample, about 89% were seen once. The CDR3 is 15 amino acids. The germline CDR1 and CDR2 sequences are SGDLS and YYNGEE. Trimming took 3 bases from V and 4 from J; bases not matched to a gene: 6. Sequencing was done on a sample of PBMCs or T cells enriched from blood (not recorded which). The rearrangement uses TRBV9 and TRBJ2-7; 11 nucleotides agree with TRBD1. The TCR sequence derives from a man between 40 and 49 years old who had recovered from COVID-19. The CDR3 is CASSAYRDRGYEQYF. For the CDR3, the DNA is TGTGCCAGCAGCGCATACCGGGACAGGGGGTACGAGCAGTACTTC.